This TCR beta chain was sequenced for a study of control samples from healthy donors and cancer patients (dated by TCRdb to 2018 to 2020). The library was obtained by the immunoSEQ multiplex PCR assay. As stored in TCRdb, this immuneACCESS dataset retains in-frame rearrangements with V and J assigned. A fraction of the clones does not appear; measured against another copy, unresolved V genes explain less than half of the discrepancy, and the remainder lacks a known reason. This sample comprises about 160,000 clones, approximately 94% of them detected only once. 8.5% of the sample is in the top ten clones. Of note for this clone: Its antigen remains undetermined. No qualities accompany the bases; no much larger clone lies one base away.

Trimming removed 2 bases from V and 5 bases from J; the gene matches leave 3 bases unexplained. The germline V gene gives CDR1 as SNHLY and CDR2 as FYNNEI. From cysteine to phenylalanine, the CDR3 is 14 amino acids long. The read is trimmed to its CDR3 DNA, 42 bases read in frame from base 1. The sequence was obtained from a middle-aged woman in good health. Sequencing input: blood. The chain was built from TRBV2 and TRBJ2-7, with 10 bases in between that match TRBD2. The CDR3 region reads CASSELAGVDEQYF. The bases are TGTGCCAGCAGTGAACTAGCGGGAGTGGACGAGCAGTACTTC.